The clone carrying this T cell receptor (beta chain) has a handful of counts. The antigen remains unidentified. Unique molecular identifiers were incorporated when the TCRbeta library was constructed. TCRdb analysed the PCR reads with MiXCR anew, one entry per CDR3 protein. The table has approximately 300,000 distinct CDR3 sequences, 6% to 10% seen once. The V gene's germline CDR1 is MDHEN and CDR2 SYDVKM. The trim removed 6 bases at V and 7 bases at J, leaving 9 bases unmatched. The CDR3 loop spans 15 amino acids. The data stem from a study of T-cell reconstitution after alpha-beta-depleted transplantation in children. General study points: Several hundred expanded graft clones reportedly were the source of alpha-beta T cells about two months after transplant. By one year post-transplant, T-cell counts and diversity largely arose from T cells that were newly produced.

This sample comprised peripheral blood, obtained 360 days after TCRalphabeta/CD19-depleted stem cell transplant. This receptor was identified in a female patient aged 2-9 years who had a stem cell transplant for Fanconi anemia, so the T cells may come from the graft donor. The chain carries TRBV28 and TRBJ2-2, with 9 bases lining up with TRBD1. The CDR3 nucleotides read TGTGCCAGCAGACTCGGGACAGGGATGGGCGGGGAGCTGTTTTTT. Its translation: CASRLGTGMGGELFF.